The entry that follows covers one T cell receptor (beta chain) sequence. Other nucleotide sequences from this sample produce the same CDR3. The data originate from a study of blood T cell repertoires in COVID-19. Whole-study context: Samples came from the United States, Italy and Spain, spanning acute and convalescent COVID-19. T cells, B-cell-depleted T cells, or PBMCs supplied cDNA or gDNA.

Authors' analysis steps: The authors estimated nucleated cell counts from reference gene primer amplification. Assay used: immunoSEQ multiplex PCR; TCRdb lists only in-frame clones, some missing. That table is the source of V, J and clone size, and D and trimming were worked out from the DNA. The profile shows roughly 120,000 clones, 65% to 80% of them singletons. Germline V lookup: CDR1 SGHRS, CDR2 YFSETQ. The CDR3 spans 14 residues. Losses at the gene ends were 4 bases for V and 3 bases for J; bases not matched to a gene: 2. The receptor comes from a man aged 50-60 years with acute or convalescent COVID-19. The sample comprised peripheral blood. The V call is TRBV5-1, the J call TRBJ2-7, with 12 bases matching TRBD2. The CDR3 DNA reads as TGCGCCAGCAGCCCGGGACTAGCGGGCTACGAGCAGTACTTC. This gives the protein CASSPGLAGYEQYF.